This TCR beta chain was sequenced in a study of shared clonotypes between healthy human individuals. Study as a whole: Plates per donor: three CD4 naive, three CD4 memory, two CD8 naive, one CD8 memory.

This clone has just one count. This CDR3 has 15 amino acids. Per germline, CDR1 SEHNR and CDR2 FQNEAQ (reference sequence). The V gene lost 1 base and the J gene lost 11 bases, with 18 bases spanning the gap. Clones were sequenced by immunoSEQ multiplex PCR, and TCRdb holds only the in-frame ones, with some missing. The top ten clones hold about 1.5% of a sample with over a million clones, about 77% of them seen once. Subsets obtained from CD4+ cells comprised CD45RA+ naive and CD45RA-negative memory cells. The chain uses TRBV7-9 and TRBJ2-1; the D gene is possibly TRBD1 (6 bases). Input material: memory CD4+ T cells sorted from blood. The subset is: CD45RA-negative fraction. The TCR originated in a man in his late teens or twenties in good health. CDR3 sequence (DNA): TGTGCCAGCAGCTTAGACGCACTGACACAGGGAAAGCAGTTCTTC. Its translation is CASSLDALTQGKQFF.